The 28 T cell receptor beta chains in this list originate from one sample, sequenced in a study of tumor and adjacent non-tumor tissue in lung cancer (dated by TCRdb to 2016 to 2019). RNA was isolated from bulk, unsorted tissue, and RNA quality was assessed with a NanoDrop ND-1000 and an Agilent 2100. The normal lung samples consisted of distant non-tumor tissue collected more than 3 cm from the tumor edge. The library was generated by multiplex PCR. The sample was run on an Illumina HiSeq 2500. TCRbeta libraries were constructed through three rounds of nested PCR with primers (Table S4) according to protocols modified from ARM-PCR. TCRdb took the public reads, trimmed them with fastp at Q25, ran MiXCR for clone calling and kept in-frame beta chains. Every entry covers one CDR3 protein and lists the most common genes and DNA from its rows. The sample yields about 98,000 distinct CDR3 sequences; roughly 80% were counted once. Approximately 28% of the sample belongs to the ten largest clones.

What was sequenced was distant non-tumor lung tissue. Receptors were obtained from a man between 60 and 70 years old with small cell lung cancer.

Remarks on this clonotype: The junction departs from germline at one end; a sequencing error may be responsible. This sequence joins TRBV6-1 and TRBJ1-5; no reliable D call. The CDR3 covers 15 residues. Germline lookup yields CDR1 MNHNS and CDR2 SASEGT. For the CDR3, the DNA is TGTGTCAGCAGTACTTGGAAGGGCAAGAATCAGGCCCAGCATTTT. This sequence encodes CVSSTWKGKNQAQHF.

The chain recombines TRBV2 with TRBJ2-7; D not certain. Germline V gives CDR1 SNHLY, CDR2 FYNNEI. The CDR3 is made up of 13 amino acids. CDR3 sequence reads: CANSVWANHEQYV. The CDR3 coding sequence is TGTGCCAACAGTGTGTGGGCAAACCACGAGCAGTACGTC.

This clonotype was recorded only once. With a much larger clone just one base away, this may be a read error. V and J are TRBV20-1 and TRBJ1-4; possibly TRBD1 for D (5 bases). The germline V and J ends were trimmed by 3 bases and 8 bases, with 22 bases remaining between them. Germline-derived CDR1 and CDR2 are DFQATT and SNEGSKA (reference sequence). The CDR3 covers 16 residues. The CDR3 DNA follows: TGCAGTGCTAGCCTCCGCAACAGTGGAGCAGGGGAAAAACTGTTTTTT. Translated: CSASLRNSGAGEKLFF.

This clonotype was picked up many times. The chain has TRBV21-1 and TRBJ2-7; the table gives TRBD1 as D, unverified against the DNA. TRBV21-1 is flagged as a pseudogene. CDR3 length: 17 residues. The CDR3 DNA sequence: TGTGCCAGCAGCTTACCGGGACAGGGGGGGCCCAACTACGAGCAGTACGTC. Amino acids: CASSLPGQGGPNYEQYV.

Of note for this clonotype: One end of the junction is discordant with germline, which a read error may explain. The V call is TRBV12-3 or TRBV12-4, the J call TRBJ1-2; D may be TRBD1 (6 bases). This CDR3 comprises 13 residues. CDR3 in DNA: TGTGCCAACAGTTTGGTGGCAGGGGTTGGCTACATCTTC. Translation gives CANSLVAGVGYIF.

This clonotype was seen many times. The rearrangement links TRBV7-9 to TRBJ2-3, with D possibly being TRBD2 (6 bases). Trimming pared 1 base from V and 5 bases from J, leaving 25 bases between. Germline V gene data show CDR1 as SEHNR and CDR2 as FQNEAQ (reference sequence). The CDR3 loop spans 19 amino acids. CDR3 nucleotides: TGTGCCAGCAGCTTAGGCTGGGCCCTCCAGCGGGCTTGGGAAGATACGCAGTATTTT. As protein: CASSLGWALQRAWEDTQYF.

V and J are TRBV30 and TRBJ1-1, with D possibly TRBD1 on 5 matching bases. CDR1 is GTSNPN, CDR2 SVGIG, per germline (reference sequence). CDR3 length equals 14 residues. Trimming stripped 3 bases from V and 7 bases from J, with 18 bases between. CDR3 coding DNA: TGTGCCTGGAGGCCCAGGGTCCCCCTCATTGAAGCTTTCTTT. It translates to CAWRPRVPLIEAFF.

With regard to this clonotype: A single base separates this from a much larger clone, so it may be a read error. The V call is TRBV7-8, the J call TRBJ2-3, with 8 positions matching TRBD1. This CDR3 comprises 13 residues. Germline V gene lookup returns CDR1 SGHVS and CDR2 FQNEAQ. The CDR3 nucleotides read TGTCCCAGCAGCCACGACAGGGGAGATACGCAGTATTTT. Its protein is CPSSHDRGDTQYF. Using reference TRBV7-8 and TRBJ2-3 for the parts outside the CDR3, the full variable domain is GAGVSQSPRYKVAKRGQDVALRCDPISGHVSLFWYQQALGQGPEFLTYFQNEAQLDKSGLPSDRFFAERPEGSVSTLKIQRTQQEDSAVYLCPSSHDRGDTQYFGPGTRLTVL.

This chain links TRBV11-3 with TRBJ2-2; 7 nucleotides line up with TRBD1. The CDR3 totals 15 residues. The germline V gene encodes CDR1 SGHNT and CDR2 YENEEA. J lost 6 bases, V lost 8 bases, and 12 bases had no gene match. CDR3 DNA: TGTGCCAGCGGCCGGTACAGGGGAACGTCCGGGGAGCTGTTTTTT. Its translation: CASGRYRGTSGELFF.

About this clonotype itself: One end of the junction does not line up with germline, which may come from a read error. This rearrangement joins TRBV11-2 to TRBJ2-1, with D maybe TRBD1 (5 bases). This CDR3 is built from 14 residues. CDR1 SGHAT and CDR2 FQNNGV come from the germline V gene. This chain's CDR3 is CASKKWQGDNEQFF. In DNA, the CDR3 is TGTGCCAGCAAGAAATGGCAGGGCGACAATGAGCAGTTTTTC.

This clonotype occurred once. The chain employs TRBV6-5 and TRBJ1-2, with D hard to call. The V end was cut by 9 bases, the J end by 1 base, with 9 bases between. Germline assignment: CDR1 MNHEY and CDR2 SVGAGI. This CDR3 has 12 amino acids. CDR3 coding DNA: TGTGCCAGTATGCGCGGTAACTATGGCTACACCTTC. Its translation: CASMRGNYGYTF.

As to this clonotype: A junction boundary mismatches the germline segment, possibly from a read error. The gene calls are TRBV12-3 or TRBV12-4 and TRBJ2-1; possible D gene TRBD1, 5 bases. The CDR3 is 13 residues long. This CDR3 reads CASSLGQYNEELF. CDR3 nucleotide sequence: TGTGCCAGCAGTTTAGGACAGTACAATGAGGAGCTCTTC.

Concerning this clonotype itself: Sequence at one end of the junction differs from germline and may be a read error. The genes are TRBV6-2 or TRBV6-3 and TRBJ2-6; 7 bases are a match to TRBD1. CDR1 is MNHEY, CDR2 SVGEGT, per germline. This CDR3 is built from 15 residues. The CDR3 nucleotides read TGTGCCAACAGTCCGACAGGGTCTGGGGCCAACTTCCTGACTTTC. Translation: CANSPTGSGANFLTF.

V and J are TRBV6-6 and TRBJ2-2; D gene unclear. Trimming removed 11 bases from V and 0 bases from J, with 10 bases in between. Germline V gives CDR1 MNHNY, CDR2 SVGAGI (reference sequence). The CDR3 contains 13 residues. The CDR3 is CACNSSNTGELFF. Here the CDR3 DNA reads TGTGCCTGCAATTCTTCGAACACCGGGGAGCTGTTTTTT.

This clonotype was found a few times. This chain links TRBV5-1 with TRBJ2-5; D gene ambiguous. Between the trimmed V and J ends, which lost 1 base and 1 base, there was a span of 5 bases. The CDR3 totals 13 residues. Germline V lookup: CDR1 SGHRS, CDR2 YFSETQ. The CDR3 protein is CASSLSLQETQYF. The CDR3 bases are TGCGCCAGCAGCTTGTCACTCCAAGAGACCCAGTACTTC.

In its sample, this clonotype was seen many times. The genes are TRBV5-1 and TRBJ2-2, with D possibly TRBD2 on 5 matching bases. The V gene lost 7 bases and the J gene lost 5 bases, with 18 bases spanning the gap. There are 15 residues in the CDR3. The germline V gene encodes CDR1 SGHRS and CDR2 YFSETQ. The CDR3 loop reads CASRSGMSPTGELFF. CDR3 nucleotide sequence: TGCGCCAGCCGTTCCGGGATGTCCCCTACCGGGGAGCTGTTTTTT.

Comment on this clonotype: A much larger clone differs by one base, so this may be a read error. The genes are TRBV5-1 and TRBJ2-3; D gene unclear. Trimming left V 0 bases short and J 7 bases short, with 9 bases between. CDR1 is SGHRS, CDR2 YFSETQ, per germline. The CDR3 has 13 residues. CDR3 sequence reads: CASSLEGPHTQYF. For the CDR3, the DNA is TGCGCCAGCAGCTTGGAAGGCCCCCATACGCAGTATTTT.

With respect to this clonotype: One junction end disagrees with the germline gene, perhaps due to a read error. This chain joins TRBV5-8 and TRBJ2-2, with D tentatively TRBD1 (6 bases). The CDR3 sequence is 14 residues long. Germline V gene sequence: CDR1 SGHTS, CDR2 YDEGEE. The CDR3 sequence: CATSPTGNTGELFF. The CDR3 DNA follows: TGTGCCACCAGCCCTACAGGGAACACCGGGGAGCTGTTTTTC. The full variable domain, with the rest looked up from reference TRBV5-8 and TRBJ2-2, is EAGVTQSPTHLIKTRGQQATLRCSPISGHTSVYWYQQALGLGLQFLLWYDEGEERNRGNFPPRFSGRQFPNYSSELNVNALELEDSALYLCATSPTGNTGELFFGEGSRLTVL.

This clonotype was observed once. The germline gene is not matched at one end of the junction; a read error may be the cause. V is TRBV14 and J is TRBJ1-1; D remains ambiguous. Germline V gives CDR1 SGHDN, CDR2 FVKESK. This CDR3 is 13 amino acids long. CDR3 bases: TGTGCCAGCAACCAAGAACATAACACTGAAGCTTTGTTT. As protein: CASNQEHNTEALF.

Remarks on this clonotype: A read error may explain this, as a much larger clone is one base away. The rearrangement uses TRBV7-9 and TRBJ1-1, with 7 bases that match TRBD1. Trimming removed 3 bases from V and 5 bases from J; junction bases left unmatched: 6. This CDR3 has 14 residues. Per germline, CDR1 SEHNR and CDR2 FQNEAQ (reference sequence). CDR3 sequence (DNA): TGTGCCAGCAGCTTGGGACAGCGGAGTACTGAAGCTTTCTTT. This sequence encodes CASSLGQRSTEAFF.

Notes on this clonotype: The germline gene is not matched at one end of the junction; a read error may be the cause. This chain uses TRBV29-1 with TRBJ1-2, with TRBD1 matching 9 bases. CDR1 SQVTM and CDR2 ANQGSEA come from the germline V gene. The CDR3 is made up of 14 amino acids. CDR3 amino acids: CIVESGQGSYGYTF. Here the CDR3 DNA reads TGCATCGTTGAATCGGGACAGGGTAGCTATGGCTACACCTTC.

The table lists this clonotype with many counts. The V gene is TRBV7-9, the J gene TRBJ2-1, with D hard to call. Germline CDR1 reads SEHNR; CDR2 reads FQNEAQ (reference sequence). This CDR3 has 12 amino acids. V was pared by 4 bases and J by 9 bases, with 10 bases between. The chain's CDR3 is CASSSSLPEQFF. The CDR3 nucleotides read TGTGCCAGCAGCTCAAGTTTGCCTGAGCAGTTCTTC.

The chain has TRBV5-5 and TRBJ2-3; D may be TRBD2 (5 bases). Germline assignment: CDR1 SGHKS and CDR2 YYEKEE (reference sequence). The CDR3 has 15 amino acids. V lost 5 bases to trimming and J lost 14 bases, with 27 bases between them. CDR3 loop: CASSLEGHSTDTLYF. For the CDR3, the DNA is TGTGCCAGCAGTTTAGAGGGCCATAGCACAGATACGTTGTATTTT.

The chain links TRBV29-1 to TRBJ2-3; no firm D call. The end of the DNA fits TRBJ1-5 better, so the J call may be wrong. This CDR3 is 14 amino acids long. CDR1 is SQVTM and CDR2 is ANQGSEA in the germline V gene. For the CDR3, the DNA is TGCAGCGTTGCCCAGACTAGTCACACAGAAACGCAGCATTTT. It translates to CSVAQTSHTETQHF.

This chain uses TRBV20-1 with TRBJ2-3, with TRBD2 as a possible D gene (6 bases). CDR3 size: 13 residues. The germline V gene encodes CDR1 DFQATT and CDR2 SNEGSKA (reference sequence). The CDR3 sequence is CTPGDAGTDTQYF. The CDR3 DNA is TGCACCCCGGGGGACGCGGGAACAGATACGCAGTATTTT.

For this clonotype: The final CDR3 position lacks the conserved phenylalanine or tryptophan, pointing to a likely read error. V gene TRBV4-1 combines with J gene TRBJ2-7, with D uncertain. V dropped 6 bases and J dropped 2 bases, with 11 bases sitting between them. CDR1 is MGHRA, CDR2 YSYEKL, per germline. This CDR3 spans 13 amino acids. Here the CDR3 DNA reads TGCGCCAGCAGTTTCGACAAACCCTACGAGCAGTACTCC. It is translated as CASSFDKPYEQYS.

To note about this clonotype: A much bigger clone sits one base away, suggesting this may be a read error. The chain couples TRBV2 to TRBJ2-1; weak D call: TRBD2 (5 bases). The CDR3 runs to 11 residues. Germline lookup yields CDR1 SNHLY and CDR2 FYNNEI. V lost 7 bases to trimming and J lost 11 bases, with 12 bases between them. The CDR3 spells CASIPDSQQFF. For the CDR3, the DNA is TGTGCCAGCATACCGGACTCACAGCAGTTCTTC. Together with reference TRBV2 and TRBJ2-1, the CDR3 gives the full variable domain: EPEVTQTPSHQVTQMGQEVILRCVPISNHLYFYWYRQILGQKVEFLVSFYNNEISEKSEIFDDQFSVERPDGSNFTLKIRSTKLEDSAMYFCASIPDSQQFFGPGTRLTVL.

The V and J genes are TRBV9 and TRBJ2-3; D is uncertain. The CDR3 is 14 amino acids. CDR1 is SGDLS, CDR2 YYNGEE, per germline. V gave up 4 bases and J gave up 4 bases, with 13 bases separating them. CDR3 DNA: TGTGCCAGCAGCAATATTCCCGGACCAGATACGCAGTATTTT. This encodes CASSNIPGPDTQYF. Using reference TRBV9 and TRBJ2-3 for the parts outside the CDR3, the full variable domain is DSGVTQTPKHLITATGQRVTLRCSPRSGDLSVYWYQQSLDQGLQFLIQYYNGEERAKGNILERFSAQQFPDLHSELNLSSLELGDSALYFCASSNIPGPDTQYFGPGTRLTVL.